What follows are 5 T cell receptor beta chains derived from one specimen sequenced in a study of monozygotic twins with inflammatory bowel disease. From its re-call of the 5' RACE reads, TCRdb lists each CDR3 protein once, without DNA. This table holds around 450,000 distinct CDR3 sequences. Sequencing used blood. The receptors originated from a human donor with ulcerative colitis or Crohn's disease, or a healthy co-twin of an affected twin (not recorded which).

V is TRBV9 and J is TRBJ1-6; the D call from TCRdb, TRBD1, cannot be confirmed without DNA. This CDR3 has 15 residues. CDR1 and CDR2 (germline): SGDLS, YYNGEE. The CDR3 here is CASSVDGQARSPLHF.

The chain couples TRBV20-1 to TRBJ1-3; TCRdb proposes TRBD1, but this gene call is untestable without DNA. CDR1 and CDR2 (germline): DFQATT, SNEGSKA (reference sequence). The CDR3 has 15 residues. CDR3 sequence: CSAVRGATSGNTIYF.

This chain links TRBV4-1 with TRBJ2-1. CDR3 length: 14 amino acids. Per germline, CDR1 MGHRA and CDR2 YSYEKL. The CDR3 here is CASSQDGFGNEQFF.

The V and J genes are TRBV20-1 and TRBJ2-7; the D gene TCRdb calls, TRBD1, cannot be checked with no DNA. The CDR3 has 13 residues. Germline-derived CDR1 and CDR2 are DFQATT and SNEGSKA (reference sequence). This CDR3 is CSVREGASYEQYF.

This chain connects TRBV10-3 to TRBJ2-3; TCRdb indicates TRBD1, and absent DNA this call remains unverified. This CDR3 region has 19 residues. Germline V gene sequence: CDR1 ENHRY, CDR2 SYGVKD. CDR3 residues: CAISALIGAYRDTTDTQYF.